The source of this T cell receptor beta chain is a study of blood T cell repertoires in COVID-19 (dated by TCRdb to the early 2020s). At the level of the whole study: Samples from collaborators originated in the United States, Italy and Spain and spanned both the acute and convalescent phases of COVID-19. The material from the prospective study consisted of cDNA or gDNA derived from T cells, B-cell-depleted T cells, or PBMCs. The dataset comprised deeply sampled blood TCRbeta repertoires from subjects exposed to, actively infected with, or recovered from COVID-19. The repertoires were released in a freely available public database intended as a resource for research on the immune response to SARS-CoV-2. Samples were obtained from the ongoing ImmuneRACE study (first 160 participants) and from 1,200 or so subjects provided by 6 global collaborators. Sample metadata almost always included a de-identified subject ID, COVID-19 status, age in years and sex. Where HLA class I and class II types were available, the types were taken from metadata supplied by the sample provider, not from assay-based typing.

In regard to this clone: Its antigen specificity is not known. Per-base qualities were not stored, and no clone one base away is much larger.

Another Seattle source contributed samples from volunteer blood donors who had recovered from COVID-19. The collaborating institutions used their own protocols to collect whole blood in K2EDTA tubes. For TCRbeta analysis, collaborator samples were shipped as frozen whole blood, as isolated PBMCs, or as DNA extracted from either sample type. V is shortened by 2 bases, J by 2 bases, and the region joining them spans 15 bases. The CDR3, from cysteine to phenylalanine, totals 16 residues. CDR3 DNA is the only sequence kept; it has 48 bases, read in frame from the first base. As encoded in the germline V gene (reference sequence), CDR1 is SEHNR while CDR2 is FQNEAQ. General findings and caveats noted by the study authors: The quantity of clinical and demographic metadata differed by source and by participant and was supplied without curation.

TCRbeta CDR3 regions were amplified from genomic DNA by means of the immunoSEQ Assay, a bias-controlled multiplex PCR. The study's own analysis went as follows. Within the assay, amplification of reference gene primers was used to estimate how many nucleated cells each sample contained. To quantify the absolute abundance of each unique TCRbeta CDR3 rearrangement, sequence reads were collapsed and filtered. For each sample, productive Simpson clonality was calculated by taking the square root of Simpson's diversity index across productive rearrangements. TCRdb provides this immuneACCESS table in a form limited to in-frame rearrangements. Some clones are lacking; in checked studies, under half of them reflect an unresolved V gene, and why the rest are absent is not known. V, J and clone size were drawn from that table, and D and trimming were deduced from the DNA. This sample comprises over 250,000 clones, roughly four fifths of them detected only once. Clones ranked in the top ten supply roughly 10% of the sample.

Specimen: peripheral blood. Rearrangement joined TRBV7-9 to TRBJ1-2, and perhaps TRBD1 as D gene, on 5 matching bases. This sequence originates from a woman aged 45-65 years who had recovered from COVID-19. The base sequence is TGTGCCAGCAGCTTATTAACCCTGCAGGGAAACTATGGCTACACCTTC. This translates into CASSLLTLQGNYGYTF.